The 28 T cell receptor beta chains given below trace back to one sample, sequenced in a study of cytomegalovirus exposure and HLA in healthy donors. Amplification used 60 Vbeta primers and 13 Jbeta primers. The protocol was immunoSEQ multiplex PCR, while the TCRdb copy is restricted to in-frame clones and leaves out a portion. The table includes 150,000 to 200,000 clones, around 78% detected once. The sample taken for sequencing was PBMCs. Source of these receptors: a woman in her thirties or forties in good health and CMV-seronegative.

This clone has a handful of counts. This chain links TRBV5-1 with TRBJ2-7; 8 bases match TRBD1. The CDR3 has 16 residues. V lost 2 bases, J lost 6 bases, and 13 bases stayed unmatched. In germline, CDR1 is SGHRS, CDR2 YFSETQ. The DNA for the CDR3 is TGCGCCAGCAGCTTTGAGGGAGGACAGGGATCGATCGAGCAGTACTTC. Its translation is CASSFEGGQGSIEQYF.

This chain joins TRBV30 and TRBJ1-2; D is undetermined. Germline lookup yields CDR1 GTSNPN and CDR2 SVGIG (reference sequence). CDR3 length: 12 amino acids. V was clipped by 3 bases and J by 2 bases, with 7 bases between them. The CDR3 nucleotides are TGTGCCTGGAGGGCCGGGAACTATGGCTACACCTTC. Protein product: CAWRAGNYGYTF.

V is TRBV5-1 and J is TRBJ2-3; 9 bases are shared with TRBD1. The germline gives CDR1 SGHRS, CDR2 YFSETQ. Trimming removed 2 bases from V and 3 bases from J; junction bases left unmatched: 7. This CDR3 contains 16 residues. The CDR3 region is CASSLPGQGVTDTQYF. The CDR3 DNA follows: TGCGCCAGCAGCTTACCGGGACAGGGTGTAACAGATACGCAGTATTTT.

In DNA, the CDR3 is TGTGCCTGGAGCGCATATTGGACCCGCGGGGGACAAAATGAAAAACTGTTTTTT. Its protein is CAWSAYWTRGGQNEKLFF. The gene calls are TRBV30 and TRBJ1-4; maybe TRBD1 (6 bases). V was shortened by 3 bases and J by 5 bases, with 25 bases between the two germline ends. There are 18 residues in the CDR3. Per the germline V gene, CDR1 is GTSNPN and CDR2 is SVGIG (reference sequence).

The CDR3 nucleotides read TGCAGCGTTGAAGCATCCCTAAGGGGGAACATTCCCACTGAAGCTTTCTTT. It specifies CSVEASLRGNIPTEAFF. The V and J genes are TRBV29-1 and TRBJ1-1; weak D call: TRBD1 (6 bases). Germline CDR1 and CDR2: SQVTM and ANQGSEA. The CDR3 runs to 17 residues. V was cut by 1 base and J by 4 bases, with 22 bases left in between.

Turning to this clone: Compared with germline, one end of the junction differs, possibly owing to a read error. V is TRBV7-7 and J is TRBJ2-5; a possible D gene is TRBD2 (6 bases). The germline CDR1 and CDR2 sequences are SSHAT and FNYEAQ (reference sequence). This CDR3 comprises 12 residues. The CDR3 loop is CASSLDRGGQYF. The CDR3 DNA sequence: TGTGCTAGCAGCTTAGACCGGGGAGGCCAGTACTTC.

The chain uses TRBV30 and TRBJ2-5; 10 nucleotides line up with TRBD2. With V trimmed by 4 bases and J by 5 bases, 1 base remained unmatched. The V gene's germline CDR1 is GTSNPN and CDR2 SVGIG (reference sequence). The CDR3 has 12 residues. In nucleotides, the CDR3 is TGTGCCTGGACTAGCGGGAGTGAGACCCAGTACTTC. Translation: CAWTSGSETQYF.

The chain uses TRBV2 and TRBJ2-1; TRBD2 aligns across 12 bases. The CDR3 has 14 residues. V shed 6 bases, J shed 6 bases, and the junction held 3 bases outside the gene matches. CDR1 is SNHLY and CDR2 is FYNNEI in the germline V gene. The CDR3 DNA sequence: TGTGCCAGCAGGATGACTAGCGGGAGCAATGAGCAGTTCTTC. It is translated as CASRMTSGSNEQFF.

This clone was detected once. This chain uses TRBV25-1 with TRBJ2-1; 11 bases match TRBD2. In germline, CDR1 is MGHDK, CDR2 SYGVNS. Unmatched junction bases numbered 11, after V lost 3 bases and J lost 10 bases. CDR3 length equals 16 residues. The chain's CDR3 is CASSEYSGRASEEQFF. DNA of the CDR3: TGTGCCAGCAGTGAGTATAGCGGGAGGGCATCGGAAGAGCAGTTCTTC.

The chain uses TRBV27 and TRBJ1-4; 11 bases fit TRBD1. The CDR3 extends over 17 amino acids. CDR1 MNHEY and CDR2 SMNVEV come from the germline V gene (reference sequence). V lost 5 bases, J lost 0 bases, and 5 bases stayed unmatched. The CDR3 DNA sequence: TGTGCCAGCAGTCCCGGACAGGGGGCCCCAACTAATGAAAAACTGTTTTTT. This encodes CASSPGQGAPTNEKLFF.

This rearrangement joins TRBV5-1 to TRBJ2-5; 7 bases fit TRBD2. Per the germline V gene, CDR1 is SGHRS and CDR2 is YFSETQ. The CDR3 is 15 residues long. After removal of 0 bases from V and 5 bases from J, the junction contained 7 bases not matched to a gene. The CDR3 nucleotides are TGCGCCAGCAGCTTGGAAAGCGGGATCGGGGAGACCCAGTACTTC. It yields the protein CASSLESGIGETQYF.

The CDR3: CSGSQGENQPQHF. For the CDR3, the DNA is TGCAGCGGATCCCAGGGGGAGAATCAGCCCCAGCATTTT. The chain links TRBV29-1 to TRBJ1-5; 7 nucleotides line up with TRBD1. The germline V gene has CDR1 SQVTM and CDR2 ANQGSEA. The junction had 7 bases not matched to a gene; V was cut back by 7 bases and J by 4 bases. There are 13 residues in the CDR3.

The chain combines TRBV14 with TRBJ1-5, with D possibly being TRBD1 (5 bases). In germline, CDR1 is SGHDN, CDR2 FVKESK. This CDR3 comprises 15 residues. The V and J ends lost 3 bases and 3 bases respectively, with 12 bases between them. This CDR3 reads CASSHGYRHNQPQHF. The CDR3 DNA follows: TGTGCCAGCAGCCACGGCTACAGGCACAATCAGCCCCAGCATTTT. The variable domain in full, with the rest retrieved from reference TRBV14 and TRBJ1-5, is EAGVTQFPSHSVIEKGQTVTLRCDPISGHDNLYWYRRVMGKEIKFLLHFVKESKQDESGMPNNRFLAERTGGTYSTLKVQPAELEDSGVYFCASSHGYRHNQPQHFGDGTRLSIL.

V is TRBV7-9 and J is TRBJ2-2; 10 bases fit TRBD1. The trim removed 5 bases at V and 6 bases at J, leaving 9 bases unmatched. The CDR3 contains 16 residues. CDR1 is SEHNR and CDR2 is FQNEAQ in the germline V gene (reference sequence). The CDR3 spells CASSLGQGRIAGELFF. The CDR3 DNA reads as TGTGCCAGCAGCCTGGGACAGGGGAGGATAGCCGGGGAGCTGTTTTTT.

This clone was seen only a few times. The V gene is TRBV7-9, the J gene TRBJ1-5; D unclear. The V end was cut by 4 bases, the J end by 13 bases, with 11 bases between. CDR1 is SEHNR, CDR2 FQNEAQ, per germline (reference sequence). CDR3 length: 11 amino acids. DNA of the CDR3: TGTGCCAGCAGCTCTAGCGGACGTCAGCATTTT. Protein: CASSSSGRQHF.

In regard to this clone: A read error may produce the germline difference seen at one junction end. Other DNA variants within this sample encode the same CDR3. The chain uses TRBV5-1 and TRBJ2-5; 7 nucleotides line up with TRBD2. Germline CDR1 and CDR2: SGHRS and YFSETQ. The CDR3 loop spans 13 amino acids. CDR3: CASSFFGRETQYF. CDR3 coding DNA: TGCGCCAGTAGCTTCTTCGGGAGGGAGACCCAGTACTTC.

V is TRBV6-5 and J is TRBJ1-3; D remains unclear. Per germline, CDR1 MNHEY and CDR2 SVGAGI. V gave up 6 bases and J gave up 0 bases, with 9 bases separating them. This CDR3 has 14 residues. The chain's CDR3 is CASSPVFSGNTIYF. The DNA for the CDR3 is TGTGCCAGCAGCCCGGTCTTCTCTGGAAACACCATATATTTT.

This clone was seen once. Here the CDR3 DNA reads TGTGCCATCAGCCGAGCTAGCGGGAGGAGCTCCTACAATGAGCAGTTCTTC. Its protein product is CAISRASGRSSYNEQFF. The chain joins TRBV10-3 to TRBJ2-1; TRBD2 matches at 11 bases. The CDR3 runs 17 residues. Germline V CDR1 and CDR2: ENHRY, SYGVKD. V was pared by 6 bases and J by 0 bases, with 7 bases of the junction left unmatched.

The chain combines TRBV2 with TRBJ2-3; the D is unclear. Trimming left V 3 bases short and J 0 bases short, with 10 bases between. Germline loops: CDR1 SNHLY, CDR2 FYNNEI. CDR3 length: 15 residues. CDR3: CASSDSLSSTDTQYF. The CDR3 DNA follows: TGTGCCAGCAGTGATTCACTTTCTAGCACAGATACGCAGTATTTT.

The rearrangement links TRBV30 to TRBJ2-7; D perhaps matches TRBD1 (7 bases). Germline V CDR1 and CDR2: GTSNPN, SVGIG (reference sequence). CDR3 size: 13 residues. The V end was cut by 0 bases, the J end by 7 bases, with 13 bases between. DNA for the CDR3: TGTGCCTGGAGTGTATCAGGGGGGACGGAGCAGTACTTC. This translates into CAWSVSGGTEQYF. Looking up the rest from reference TRBV30 and TRBJ2-7 gives the full variable domain: SQTIHQWPATLVQPVGSPLSLECTVEGTSNPNLYWYRQAAGRGLQLLFYSVGIGQISSEVPQNLSASRPQDRQFILSSKKLLLSDSGFYLCAWSVSGGTEQYFGPGTRLTVT.

This clone was seen a few times. J is TRBJ2-1 and V is TRBV19; D might be TRBD1 (5 bases). Germline CDR1 and CDR2: LNHDA and SQIVND (reference sequence). Trimming took off 3 bases at V and 6 bases at J, with 9 bases between the two ends. The CDR3 length is 13 residues. The DNA of the CDR3 is TGTGCCAGTAGTATGCAGGGCCCCAATGAGCAGTTCTTC. This gives the protein CASSMQGPNEQFF.

The rearrangement uses TRBV5-1 and TRBJ2-3; 10 bases are a match to TRBD1. The trim removed 2 bases at V and 2 bases at J, leaving 2 bases unmatched. The V gene's germline CDR1 is SGHRS and CDR2 YFSETQ. The CDR3 is made up of 15 amino acids. CDR3 DNA: TGCGCCAGCAGCTTCGGACAGGGGGTCACAGATACGCAGTATTTT. Translated: CASSFGQGVTDTQYF.

The chain couples TRBV9 to TRBJ1-3, with D possibly matching TRBD1 (6 bases). Germline-derived CDR1 and CDR2 are SGDLS and YYNGEE. CDR3 length: 16 amino acids. V lost 3 bases and J 4 bases, leaving 17 bases between the germline ends. The CDR3 is CASSGPRGTEGNTIYF. The CDR3 DNA reads TGTGCCAGCAGCGGCCCCAGGGGAACGGAAGGAAACACCATATATTTT.

The chain recombines TRBV6-5 with TRBJ1-2, with unresolved D. The CDR3 has 15 amino acids. V gave up 0 bases and J gave up 3 bases, with 11 bases separating them. The V gene's germline CDR1 is MNHEY and CDR2 SVGAGI. CDR3: CASSYSFRSDYGYTF. In nucleotides, the CDR3 is TGTGCCAGCAGTTACTCATTTCGGTCGGACTATGGCTACACCTTC.

This chain connects TRBV9 to TRBJ2-7; 14 nucleotides align to TRBD2. Trimming at V came to 2 bases and at J to 4 bases, leaving 11 bases not matched to a gene. This CDR3 is 18 amino acids long. The germline CDR1 and CDR2 sequences are SGDLS and YYNGEE. CDR3 sequence (DNA): TGTGCCAGCAGCGTGGGACTAGCGGGAGTAGGTCTTCATTACGAGCAGTACTTC. The encoded protein is CASSVGLAGVGLHYEQYF.

V is TRBV2 and J is TRBJ2-1; no reliable D call. The V gene's germline CDR1 is SNHLY and CDR2 FYNNEI. V was shortened by 3 bases and J by 4 bases, with 4 bases between the two germline ends. The length of the CDR3 is 12 residues. The CDR3 loop reads CASSDLYNEQFF. The DNA of the CDR3 is TGTGCCAGCAGTGACTTGTACAATGAGCAGTTCTTC.

This chain joins TRBV30 and TRBJ2-5, with 7 bases aligning to TRBD2. CDR1 is GTSNPN, CDR2 SVGIG, per germline (reference sequence). The CDR3 has 14 residues. Unmatched junction bases numbered 6, after V lost 3 bases and J lost 2 bases. CDR3 loop: CAWRWGGWQETQYF. The CDR3 DNA is TGTGCCTGGAGATGGGGGGGGTGGCAAGAGACCCAGTACTTC. The whole variable domain, filled in from reference TRBV30 and TRBJ2-5, reads SQTIHQWPATLVQPVGSPLSLECTVEGTSNPNLYWYRQAAGRGLQLLFYSVGIGQISSEVPQNLSASRPQDRQFILSSKKLLLSDSGFYLCAWRWGGWQETQYFGPGTRLLVL.

Written as DNA, the CDR3 is TGCGCCAGCAGCCCCGGGGGTTTCGCGGGAGGGCGGCGGCAAGAGACCCAGTACTTC. Protein sequence: CASSPGGFAGGRRQETQYF. The gene calls are TRBV5-1 and TRBJ2-5; 9 nucleotides match TRBD2. V dropped 4 bases and J dropped 2; count of bases not matched to a gene: 18. Germline CDR1 is SGHRS and CDR2 is YFSETQ. The CDR3 spans 19 residues.